Listed here are 15 T cell receptor beta chains from one sample, sequenced in a study of graft-versus-host responses after intestinal transplantation. These TCRs' antigens remain unknown. Method: immunoSEQ multiplex PCR; TCRdb's copy keeps in-frame clones and lacks some. The sample records more than 90,000 clones, just under 95% being singletons. The material was unstimulated CD8+ T cells sorted from spleen or lymph node cells, obtained before intestinal transplant. These receptors all come from a human donor who received an intestinal transplant.

The rearrangement uses TRBV12-5 and TRBJ2-1, with 10 bases identical to TRBD2. CDR3 length equals 13 residues. J was trimmed by 7 bases and V by 7 bases; bases with no gene match: 4. CDR1 is LGHNT and CDR2 is FRNRAP in the germline V gene. The CDR3 sequence: CASALTSGNEQFF. The CDR3 DNA sequence: TGTGCTAGTGCCCTGACTAGCGGGAATGAGCAGTTCTTC.

A single count supports this clone. The rearrangement joins TRBV27 to TRBJ2-7; D perhaps matches TRBD1 (6 bases). CDR1 MNHEY and CDR2 SMNVEV come from the germline V gene (reference sequence). V was clipped by 6 bases and J by 9 bases, with 18 bases between them. The CDR3 length is 13 residues. The CDR3 coding sequence is TGTGCCAGCAGCAGACAGGCTACCGCTTGGCAGTACTTC. This encodes CASSRQATAWQYF.

This chain connects TRBV19 to TRBJ2-7; 9 bases match TRBD2. V lost 5 bases, J lost 3 bases, and 8 bases stayed unmatched. CDR1 LNHDA and CDR2 SQIVND come from the germline V gene (reference sequence). The CDR3 totals 15 residues. The CDR3 sequence is CASSPSGNLGYEQYF. CDR3 in DNA: TGTGCCAGTAGTCCTAGCGGGAACCTGGGCTACGAGCAGTACTTC.

CDR3 sequence (DNA): TGTGCCTGGAGTGCTGGGACTAGCGGGAGCGACGAGCAGTACTTC. This codes for CAWSAGTSGSDEQYF. The chain carries TRBV30 and TRBJ2-7, with 14 nucleotides matching TRBD2. The CDR3 runs to 15 residues. CDR1 is GTSNPN, CDR2 SVGIG, per germline (reference sequence). The V gene end was trimmed by 1 base and the J gene end by 5 bases; junction bases not matched to a gene: 4.

The V call is TRBV30, the J call TRBJ2-1; possibly TRBD2 for D (5 bases). The germline gives CDR1 GTSNPN, CDR2 SVGIG (reference sequence). V dropped 2 bases and J dropped 0 bases, with 11 bases sitting between them. The CDR3 runs to 15 residues. The CDR3 DNA follows: TGTGCCTGGAGTCTGGCGGGTGACTCCTACAATGAGCAGTTCTTC. Amino acids: CAWSLAGDSYNEQFF.

The chain joins TRBV11-1 to TRBJ2-7; D perhaps matches TRBD1 (6 bases). V shed 6 bases and J shed 5 bases, with 17 bases lying between them. Germline V gene lookup returns CDR1 SGHAT and CDR2 FQDESV (reference sequence). The CDR3 is 14 amino acids. CDR3 amino acids: CASRPPGHPDEQYF. In nucleotides, the CDR3 is TGTGCCAGCAGACCACCGGGACACCCCGACGAGCAGTACTTC.

The chain links TRBV7-2 to TRBJ2-1; no firm D call. The CDR3 consists of 13 residues. Germline CDR1 SGHTA, CDR2 FQGNSA. Trimming stripped 4 bases from V and 8 bases from J, with 12 bases between. The chain's CDR3 is CASSYPRSHEQFF. DNA for the CDR3: TGTGCCAGCAGCTATCCCAGGTCCCATGAGCAGTTCTTC.

The CDR3 loop reads CASSPSGTGTYEQYF. The DNA for the CDR3 is TGTGCCAGTAGTCCCTCCGGGACAGGGACCTACGAGCAGTACTTC. This chain links TRBV19 with TRBJ2-7; 9 nucleotides match TRBD1. The germline V gene encodes CDR1 LNHDA and CDR2 SQIVND (reference sequence). Trimming at V came to 5 bases and at J to 2 bases, leaving 7 bases not matched to a gene. The CDR3 runs 15 residues.

V is TRBV27 and J is TRBJ2-5; TRBD2 aligns across 10 bases. V gave up 4 bases and J gave up 3 bases; unmatched junction bases: 8. Germline V gene lookup returns CDR1 MNHEY and CDR2 SMNVEV (reference sequence). There are 16 residues in the CDR3. CDR3 nucleotides: TGTGCCAGCAGTTCTTTCAGCGGGGGGGCAAAAGAGACCCAGTACTTC. It translates to CASSSFSGGAKETQYF.

The chain recombines TRBV4-3 with TRBJ1-2; D not resolved. The V and J ends lost 9 bases and 2 bases respectively, with 16 bases between them. Germline values: CDR1 LGHNA, CDR2 YSLEER. The CDR3 length is 14 residues. Here the CDR3 DNA reads TGCGCCAGTTCCCTTTCACAGCAGAACTATGGCTACACCTTC. This gives the protein CASSLSQQNYGYTF.

The chain links TRBV27 to TRBJ2-7; tentatively, D is TRBD1 (6 bases). CDR1 is MNHEY, CDR2 SMNVEV, per germline (reference sequence). V lost 7 bases and J lost 2, with 18 bases in between. There are 15 residues in the CDR3. The CDR3 is CASMYRQGTTYEQYF. DNA of the CDR3: TGTGCCAGCATGTATCGGCAGGGGACAACCTACGAGCAGTACTTC.

Concerning this clone itself: This sample also contains other DNA sequences that code for the same CDR3. The rearrangement links TRBV5-6 to TRBJ1-2; D is possibly TRBD1 (5 bases). This CDR3 region has 14 residues. The V gene's germline CDR1 is SGHDT and CDR2 YYEEEE. Trimming removed 0 bases from V and 3 bases from J, with 9 bases in between. This CDR3 reads CASSLDDSYYGYTF. CDR3 coding DNA: TGTGCCAGCAGCTTGGATGACAGCTACTATGGCTACACCTTC.

The gene calls are TRBV13 and TRBJ1-2; D possibly corresponds to TRBD1 (6 bases). Deletions cut 5 bases from V and 8 bases from J, with 24 bases between. The germline V gene encodes CDR1 PRHDT and CDR2 FYEKMQ (reference sequence). This CDR3 has 16 residues. CDR3 residues: CASSQRGSGDYGGYTF. DNA of the CDR3: TGTGCCAGCAGCCAGAGGGGGTCAGGGGATTATGGGGGCTACACCTTC. The entire variable domain, with the rest obtained from reference TRBV13 and TRBJ1-2, is as follows: AAGVIQSPRHLIKEKRETATLKCYPIPRHDTVYWYQQGPGQDPQFLISFYEKMQSDKGSIPDRFSAQQFSDYHSELNMSSLELGDSALYFCASSQRGSGDYGGYTFGSGTRLTVV.

This sequence joins TRBV6-1 and TRBJ1-1; no reliable D call. Germline values: CDR1 MNHNS, CDR2 SASEGT. This CDR3 has 15 residues. Deletions cut 8 bases from V and 3 bases from J, with 19 bases between. The CDR3 DNA is TGTGCCAGCGGTACAGAAAAATACAAGGACACTGAAGCTTTCTTT. It specifies CASGTEKYKDTEAFF.

V usage is TRBV7-9 and J usage is TRBJ2-3, with 8 nucleotides matching TRBD1. This CDR3 has 16 residues. In germline, CDR1 is SEHNR, CDR2 FQNEAQ (reference sequence). The J segment lost 2 bases and the V segment lost 5 bases, leaving 9 bases of the junction unmatched. CDR3: CASSQGAGKVTDTQYF. The CDR3 region has the DNA TGTGCCAGCAGCCAGGGGGCCGGGAAAGTCACAGATACGCAGTATTTT.